What follows are 19 T cell receptor beta chains derived from one specimen sequenced in a study of blood T cells in healthy people across ages. Then a second PCR, running about 6 to 11 cycles, was carried out with a sample-barcoded 5' primer and a J-beta primer mix. MiXCR, applied by TCRdb to the 5' RACE reads, yields one record per CDR3 protein. The table lists about 1,400,000 distinct CDR3 sequences, around 59% of them singletons. Sequences were obtained from blood. The receptors were sampled from a man aged 18 to 29 in good health.

The gene calls are TRBV10-2 and TRBJ2-7, with D uncertain. Germline V gene data show CDR1 as WSHSY and CDR2 as SAAADI. The CDR3 extends over 14 amino acids. Trimming removed 3 bases at V and 3 bases at J, with 12 bases between. CDR3 protein: CASSELETNYEQYF. CDR3 nucleotide sequence: TGCGCCAGCAGTGAATTAGAGACCAACTACGAGCAGTACTTC.

The V gene is TRBV5-6, the J gene TRBJ2-5; D perhaps matches TRBD2 (6 bases). The ends were cut back, 4 bases at V and 5 bases at J, with 15 bases in the middle. Looked up from germline, CDR1 is SGHDT and CDR2 is YYEEEE. The CDR3 has 14 residues. The CDR3 reads CASSPWGRRETQYF. In nucleotides, the CDR3 is TGTGCCAGCAGCCCGTGGGGGAGGCGTGAGACCCAGTACTTC.

There are a few counts of this clonotype. The genes are TRBV27 and TRBJ2-4, with unresolved D. The CDR3 sequence is 16 residues long. The V gene's germline CDR1 is MNHEY and CDR2 SMNVEV (reference sequence). V lost 3 bases and J 0 bases, leaving 12 bases between the germline ends. In DNA, the CDR3 is TGTGCCAGCAGTTTTAATCCCCAGCTAGCCAAAAACATTCAGTACTTC. Residues: CASSFNPQLAKNIQYF.

This clonotype was counted between two and nine times. This chain uses TRBV10-2 with TRBJ1-2, with D perhaps matching TRBD1 (5 bases). The CDR3 sequence is 12 residues long. The V end lost 11 bases, the J end lost 8 bases, and 18 bases lay between the germline ends. Germline CDR1 reads WSHSY; CDR2 reads SAAADI. DNA for the CDR3: TGCGCCGCCTGGGCGGGTGGGGGAGGCTACACCTTC. It translates to CAAWAGGGGYTF.

The J gene is TRBJ1-1, the V gene TRBV5-6; D unclear. In germline, CDR1 is SGHDT, CDR2 YYEEEE. This CDR3 region has 15 residues. The V and J ends lost 3 bases and 0 bases respectively, with 12 bases between them. The CDR3 DNA reads as TGTGCCAGCAGCTCGCTGGCGGGCATGAACACTGAAGCTTTCTTT. It yields the protein CASSSLAGMNTEAFF.

Concerning this clonotype itself: Germline and junction disagree at one end, which may indicate a read error. This chain uses TRBV6-5 with TRBJ2-2; no firm D call. CDR1 and CDR2 from the germline V gene are MNHEY and SVGAGI. The CDR3 is 13 residues long. The CDR3 reads CASSDSDTGELFF. In DNA form, the CDR3 reads TGTGCCAGCAGTGACTCTGACACCGGGGAGCTGTTTTTT.

This chain joins TRBV9 and TRBJ1-1, with D possibly TRBD1 on 6 matching bases. V lost 4 bases and J 0 bases, leaving 13 bases between the germline ends. CDR1 is SGDLS, CDR2 YYNGEE, per germline. The CDR3 runs 15 residues. CDR3 in amino acids: CASSPRTELNTEAFF. CDR3 in DNA: TGTGCCAGCAGCCCGCGGACAGAACTGAACACTGAAGCTTTCTTT.

The rearrangement uses TRBV15 and TRBJ2-1; perhaps D is TRBD1 or TRBD2 (6 bases each). This CDR3 contains 17 residues. CDR1 and CDR2 from the germline V gene are LNHNV and YYDKDF (reference sequence). The ends were cut back, 3 bases at V and 2 bases at J, with 17 bases in the middle. The CDR3 DNA follows: TGTGCCACCAGCAGGACGGGGGCTGGAGGGCCCTACAATGAGCAGTTCTTC. Protein: CATSRTGAGGPYNEQFF.

In the case of this clonotype: Its ends do not fully match the called genes, so a read error is possible. J is TRBJ1-5 and V is TRBV27; tentative D call: TRBD1 (5 bases). Germline CDR1 reads MNHEY; CDR2 reads SMNVEV (reference sequence). The CDR3 contains 16 residues. Here the CDR3 DNA reads TGTGCCAGCAGTTATACCGGGACGCTGAGCAATCAGCCCCGGCATTTT. This translates into CASSYTGTLSNQPRHF.

This clonotype was picked up a small number of times. CDR3 loop: CASSQDPYGEQFF. The CDR3 DNA reads TGTGCCAGCAGCCAAGATCCTTACGGTGAGCAGTTCTTC. The V call is TRBV3-1, the J call TRBJ2-1; D not certain. CDR1 and CDR2 from the germline V gene are LGHDT and YNNKEL (reference sequence). V shed 0 bases and J shed 9 bases, with 9 bases lying between them. CDR3 length: 13 amino acids.

The V gene is TRBV4-1, the J gene TRBJ2-7; D call uncertain. The germline V gene encodes CDR1 MGHRA and CDR2 YSYEKL. This CDR3 is built from 15 residues. V lost 0 bases, J lost 3 bases, and 12 bases lay in between. The CDR3 DNA reads TGCGCCAGCAGCCAAGATGCATTCCAGAGCTACGAGCAGTACTTC. It translates to CASSQDAFQSYEQYF.

This clonotype appeared many times. The J gene is TRBJ2-7, the V gene TRBV4-2; TRBD2 might be the D (6 bases). Germline lookup yields CDR1 LGHNA and CDR2 YNFKEQ. This CDR3 contains 14 residues. V lost 1 base, J lost 3 bases, and 10 bases lay in between. The CDR3 coding sequence is TGTGCCAGCAGCCAAGCTGGGACTGGCTACGAGCAGTACTTC. Amino acid sequence: CASSQAGTGYEQYF.

The CDR3 DNA reads TGTGCCAGCAGCCCCGGGACCACAATTCGTAATGGCTACACCTTC. This sequence encodes CASSPGTTIRNGYTF. The chain uses TRBV11-2 and TRBJ1-2; weak D call: TRBD1 (5 bases). Germline lookup yields CDR1 SGHAT and CDR2 FQNNGV. Between the trimmed V and J ends, which lost 5 bases and 6 bases, there was a span of 19 bases. CDR3 length: 15 residues.

The genes are TRBV15 and TRBJ1-4; TRBD1 aligns across 9 bases. The CDR3 extends over 16 amino acids. Germline lookup yields CDR1 LNHNV and CDR2 YYDKDF (reference sequence). The junction had 3 bases not matched to a gene; V was cut back by 3 bases and J by 1 base. The DNA for the CDR3 is TGTGCCACCAGCAGGACAGGGGGTGTAACTAATGAAAAACTGTTTTTT. Translating it yields CATSRTGGVTNEKLFF. Full variable domain (remainder filled in from reference TRBV15 and TRBJ1-4): DAMVIQNPRYQVTQFGKPVTLSCSQTLNHNVMYWYQQKSSQAPKLLFHYYDKDFNNEADTPDNFQSRRPNTSFCFLDIRSPGLGDTAMYLCATSRTGGVTNEKLFFGSGTQLSVL.

This clonotype was seen only a few times. The J gene is TRBJ1-1, the V gene TRBV7-2; D is possibly TRBD1 (5 bases). V lost 8 bases and J lost 5, with 18 bases in between. The germline V gene has CDR1 SGHTA and CDR2 FQGNSA. The CDR3 has 14 amino acids. Here the CDR3 reads CASLPGLGWTEAFF. Here the CDR3 DNA reads TGTGCCAGCCTTCCAGGGTTGGGGTGGACTGAAGCTTTCTTT.

The V call is TRBV5-1, the J call TRBJ2-1; D is possibly TRBD1 (5 bases). Germline CDR1 and CDR2: SGHRS and YFSETQ. Trimming took 0 bases from V and 5 from J, leaving 12 bases between them. The CDR3 consists of 15 residues. The CDR3 nucleotides read TGCGCCAGCAGCTTGGAAGGGGTTCCCCACAATGAGCAGTTCTTC. This gives the protein CASSLEGVPHNEQFF.

This clonotype was recorded a few times. The chain is built from TRBV3-1 and TRBJ2-7, with D tentatively TRBD1 (5 bases). The CDR3 sequence is 14 residues long. Per germline, CDR1 LGHDT and CDR2 YNNKEL (reference sequence). V was cut by 1 base and J by 4 bases, with 11 bases left in between. Written as DNA, the CDR3 is TGTGCCAGCAGCCAAGTTGACAGCCAATACGAGCAGTACTTC. Translating gives CASSQVDSQYEQYF.

The chain links TRBV7-9 to TRBJ2-7; D is perhaps TRBD2 (5 bases). The closer fit of TRBJ2-5 to the DNA end suggests the J call may be wrong. CDR3 length: 15 amino acids. The germline CDR1 and CDR2 sequences are SEHNR and FQNEAQ (reference sequence). The CDR3 reads CASSLAGREEGTQYF. CDR3 DNA sequence: TGTGCCAGCAGCTTAGCGGGCCGGGAAGAAGGGACCCAGTACTTC.

The chain links TRBV4-1 to TRBJ2-4; 12 bases are a match to TRBD2. Near its end, the DNA agrees better with TRBJ2-5, so the J call may be wrong. This CDR3 comprises 14 residues. Germline CDR1 MGHRA, CDR2 YSYEKL. The CDR3 loop reads CASSRLAGAETQYF. The CDR3, as DNA: TGCGCCAGCAGCCGACTAGCGGGAGCGGAGACCCAGTACTTC.